The 15 T cell receptor beta chains reported below all come from one sample, sequenced in a study of T-cell memory formation after mild COVID-19. TCRdb recomputed calls from the 5' RACE reads with MiXCR, one row per CDR3 protein. This table holds fewer than 450,000 distinct CDR3 sequences, around a fifth found once. The specimen was PBMCs or a T cell subset sorted from them (not recorded which). The source is an adult woman who had mild COVID-19 (a few samples of this study predate the infection). Cell type and time point are not known.

This chain uses TRBV11-3 with TRBJ2-3; no reliable D call. Trimming cost V 3 bases and J 0 bases, with 10 bases left between them. Germline V gene data show CDR1 as SGHNT and CDR2 as YENEEA. This CDR3 is 15 amino acids long. Written as DNA, the CDR3 is TGTGCCAGCAGCTTCCTCGGATTCAGCACAGATACGCAGTATTTT. Encoded protein: CASSFLGFSTDTQYF.

A few counts support this clonotype. The CDR3 spells CATSRDGTGANEQFF. DNA of the CDR3: TGTGCCACCAGCAGAGATGGGACAGGGGCCAATGAGCAGTTCTTC. The chain joins TRBV15 to TRBJ2-1, with 10 bases that match TRBD1. Germline lookup yields CDR1 LNHNV and CDR2 YYDKDF (reference sequence). Trimming removed 0 bases from V and 6 bases from J; junction bases left unmatched: 2. CDR3 size: 15 residues. Full variable domain (remainder filled in from reference TRBV15 and TRBJ2-1): DAMVIQNPRYQVTQFGKPVTLSCSQTLNHNVMYWYQQKSSQAPKLLFHYYDKDFNNEADTPDNFQSRRPNTSFCFLDIRSPGLGDTAMYLCATSRDGTGANEQFFGPGTRLTVL.

The CDR3 DNA sequence: TGTGCCAGCAGTTACTCGAGCGAGGACAGGCAGGATTCACCCCTCCACTTT. It is translated as CASSYSSEDRQDSPLHF. The J gene is TRBJ1-6, the V gene TRBV6-6; 7 nucleotides match TRBD1. V lost 0 bases, J lost 8 bases, and 10 bases stayed unmatched. The CDR3 is 17 residues long. Germline assignment: CDR1 MNHNY and CDR2 SVGAGI (reference sequence).

This clonotype occurred a few times. The rearrangement links TRBV24-1 to TRBJ2-1; 16 bases are shared with TRBD2. V was pared by 5 bases and J by 11 bases, with 8 bases of the junction left unmatched. Germline V gene sequence: CDR1 KGHDR, CDR2 SFDVKD. This CDR3 has 16 amino acids. This CDR3 is CATSGGLAGGPKQQFF. The CDR3 nucleotides are TGTGCCACCAGTGGGGGACTAGCGGGAGGGCCCAAGCAGCAGTTCTTC.

In this sample, this clonotype turned up once. The CDR3 nucleotides read TGTGCCAGCAGCGTAGAAAGCACAGATACGCAGTATTTT. Translated: CASSVESTDTQYF. This rearrangement joins TRBV9 to TRBJ2-3; D gene uncertain. This CDR3 has 13 amino acids. Germline V gene lookup returns CDR1 SGDLS and CDR2 YYNGEE. V was pared by 0 bases and J by 0 bases, with 2 bases between.

This clonotype was found many times. The rearrangement uses TRBV29-1 and TRBJ1-1; no clear D gene. Germline V gene data show CDR1 as SQVTM and CDR2 as ANQGSEA. V lost 5 bases and J 10 bases, leaving 11 bases between the germline ends. This CDR3 region has 10 residues. CDR3 sequence (DNA): TGCAGCGTTCTGCTCTGGGGAGCTTTCTTT. Translating it yields CSVLLWGAFF.

The V call is TRBV19, the J call TRBJ2-1; D might be TRBD2 (6 bases). The V end was cut by 5 bases, the J end by 3 bases, with 11 bases between. Germline CDR1 LNHDA, CDR2 SQIVND (reference sequence). CDR3 length: 14 amino acids. CDR3 loop: CASSPGGNYNEQFF. The DNA for the CDR3 is TGTGCCAGTAGTCCTGGCGGGAACTACAATGAGCAGTTCTTC.

This sequence joins TRBV30 and TRBJ1-5, with no clear D. V was pared by 2 bases and J by 0 bases, with 11 bases between. Germline CDR1 and CDR2: GTSNPN and SVGIG (reference sequence). This CDR3 region has 15 residues. This CDR3 reads CAWSYPGSSNQPQHF. CDR3 bases: TGTGCCTGGAGTTACCCCGGGAGTAGCAATCAGCCCCAGCATTTT.

This clonotype was observed a few times. V gene TRBV3-1 combines with J gene TRBJ2-4, with 11 bases matching TRBD2. The CDR3 is 17 amino acids. V lost 2 bases to trimming and J lost 6 bases; unmatched junction nucleotides: 9. Per germline, CDR1 LGHDT and CDR2 YNNKEL (reference sequence). CDR3 sequence: CASSQISGGVGPNIQYF. In nucleotides, the CDR3 is TGTGCCAGCAGCCAAATTAGCGGGGGGGTTGGGCCAAACATTCAGTACTTC.

This clonotype was seen a few times. The J gene is TRBJ1-6, the V gene TRBV5-1, with 8 bases fitting TRBD1. CDR3 length: 18 residues. CDR1 SGHRS and CDR2 YFSETQ come from the germline V gene. V lost 4 bases to trimming and J lost 10 bases; unmatched junction nucleotides: 19. CDR3 region: CASSGGRLGGTGGSPLHF. CDR3 DNA: TGCGCCAGCAGCGGCGGTCGGTTAGGTGGGACAGGAGGATCACCCCTCCACTTT.

The sample holds a few counts of this clonotype. The chain is built from TRBV5-1 and TRBJ2-5; D unclear. CDR3 length equals 14 residues. Germline CDR1 and CDR2: SGHRS and YFSETQ. The V end was cut by 0 bases, the J end by 4 bases, with 10 bases between. CDR3 nucleotide sequence: TGCGCCAGCAGCTTGGTTCCGGGTTTAGAGACCCAGTACTTC. Translated, it gives CASSLVPGLETQYF. The whole variable domain, remainder taken from reference TRBV5-1 and TRBJ2-5, is KAGVTQTPRYLIKTRGQQVTLSCSPISGHRSVSWYQQTPGQGLQFLFEYFSETQRNKGNFPGRFSGRQFSNSRSEMNVSTLELGDSALYLCASSLVPGLETQYFGPGTRLLVL.

This clonotype was found a few times. The genes are TRBV6-2 or TRBV6-3 and TRBJ2-1; 8 bases fit TRBD1. The V and J ends lost 6 bases and 7 bases, in that order; junction bases with no gene match: 8. Germline V CDR1 and CDR2: MNHEY, SVGEGT. CDR3 length: 14 amino acids. CDR3 in DNA: TGTGCCAGCAGCTTCGGGACAGGCTTGAATGAGCAGTTCTTC. This gives the protein CASSFGTGLNEQFF.

This clonotype was seen more than once but under ten times. The genes are TRBV5-1 and TRBJ1-1; D not resolved. The CDR3 extends over 15 amino acids. Germline CDR1 reads SGHRS; CDR2 reads YFSETQ. The germline V and J ends were trimmed by 0 bases and 0 bases, with 9 bases remaining between them. The CDR3 DNA is TGCGCCAGCAGCTTGGCCTTTGGATTGAACACTGAAGCTTTCTTT. It codes for CASSLAFGLNTEAFF.

This clonotype has just a few counts. The rearrangement uses TRBV12-3 or TRBV12-4 and TRBJ1-1, with D perhaps TRBD1 (6 bases). The CDR3 is 17 residues long. V was clipped by 0 bases and J by 4 bases, with 18 bases between them. CDR3 loop: CASSLAPRQGGSTEAFF. Written as DNA, the CDR3 is TGTGCCAGCAGTTTAGCACCAAGACAAGGGGGTAGCACTGAAGCTTTCTTT.

The chain couples TRBV7-9 to TRBJ2-7, with D possibly TRBD2 on 5 matching bases. The V gene's germline CDR1 is SEHNR and CDR2 FQNEAQ (reference sequence). V shed 6 bases and J shed 6 bases, with 12 bases lying between them. The CDR3 has 12 amino acids. The CDR3: CASSPTGIEQYF. The CDR3 DNA follows: TGTGCCAGCAGTCCCACGGGGATCGAGCAGTACTTC.